This T cell receptor (beta chain) was obtained from a study of T cell responses to AZD1222 COVID-19 vaccine. Points from the study as a whole: Without day 14 samples, only post-peak T cell repertoires were studied.

This clone has only one observation. Its matching antigen is unknown. The V gene's germline CDR1 is SQVTM and CDR2 ANQGSEA. The CDR3 is made up of 13 amino acids. V dropped 7 bases and J dropped 3; count of bases not matched to a gene: 4. Measured with immunoSEQ multiplex PCR; TCRdb has only the in-frame clones, and not every one. The profile shows roughly 110,000 clones, roughly 90% of them singletons. Both about-4-week and about-12-week second-dose recipients were combined. Sequenced here: peripheral blood, sampled 28 days after the second AZD1222 dose. This TCR was sampled from an adult who received the AZD1222 COVID-19 vaccine. V gene TRBV29-1 combines with J gene TRBJ2-7, with 12 nucleotides matching TRBD2. In DNA form, the CDR3 reads TGCAGCGCTAGCGGGAGGGACGTCTACGAGCAGTACTTC. Residues: CSASGRDVYEQYF.